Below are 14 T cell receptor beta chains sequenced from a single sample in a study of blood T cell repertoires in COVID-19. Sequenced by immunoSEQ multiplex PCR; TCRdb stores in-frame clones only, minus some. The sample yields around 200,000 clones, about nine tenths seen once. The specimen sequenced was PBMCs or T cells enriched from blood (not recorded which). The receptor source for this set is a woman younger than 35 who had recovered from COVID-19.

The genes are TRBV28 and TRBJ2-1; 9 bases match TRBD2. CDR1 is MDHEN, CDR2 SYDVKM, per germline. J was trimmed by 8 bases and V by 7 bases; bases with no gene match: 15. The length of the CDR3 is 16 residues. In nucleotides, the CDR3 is TGTGCCAGCACCAGACAGGTCCTAGCGGGAAATGATGAGCAGTTCTTC. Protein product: CASTRQVLAGNDEQFF.

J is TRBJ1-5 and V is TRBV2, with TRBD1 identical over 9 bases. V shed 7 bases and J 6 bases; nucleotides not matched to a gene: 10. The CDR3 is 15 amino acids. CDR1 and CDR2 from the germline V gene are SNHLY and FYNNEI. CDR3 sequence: CASTTGTGRPQPQHF. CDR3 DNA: TGTGCCAGCACCACCGGGACAGGGAGACCTCAGCCCCAGCATTTT.

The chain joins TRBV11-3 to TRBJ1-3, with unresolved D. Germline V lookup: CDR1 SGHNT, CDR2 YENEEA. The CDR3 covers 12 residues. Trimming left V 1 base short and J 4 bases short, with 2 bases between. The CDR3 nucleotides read TGTGCCAGCAGCTTAGCGGGAAACACCATATATTTT. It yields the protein CASSLAGNTIYF.

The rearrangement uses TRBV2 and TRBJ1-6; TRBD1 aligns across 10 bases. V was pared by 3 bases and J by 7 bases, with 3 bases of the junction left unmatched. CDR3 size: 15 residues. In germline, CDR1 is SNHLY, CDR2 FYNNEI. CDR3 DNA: TGTGCCAGCAGTGAGAGGGGACAGGGGAATTCACCCCTCCACTTT. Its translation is CASSERGQGNSPLHF.

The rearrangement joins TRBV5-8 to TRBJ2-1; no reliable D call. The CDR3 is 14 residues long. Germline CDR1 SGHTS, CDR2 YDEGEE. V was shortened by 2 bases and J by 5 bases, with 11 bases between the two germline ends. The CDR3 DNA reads TGTGCCAGCAGCTTCCTGGGCCCCCACAATGAGCAGTTCTTC. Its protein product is CASSFLGPHNEQFF.

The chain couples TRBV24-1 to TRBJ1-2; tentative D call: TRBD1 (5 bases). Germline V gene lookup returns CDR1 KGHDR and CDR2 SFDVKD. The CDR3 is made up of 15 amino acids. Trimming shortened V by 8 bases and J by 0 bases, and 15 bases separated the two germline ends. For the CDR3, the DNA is TGTGCCACCACAGACAGCCAAGATCCTAACTATGGCTACACCTTC. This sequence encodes CATTDSQDPNYGYTF.

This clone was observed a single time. The CDR3 DNA sequence: TGTGCCAGCAGTTTATTGGCCTTGGCTGCAACTAATGAAAAACTGTTTTTT. It translates to CASSLLALAATNEKLFF. V gene TRBV28 combines with J gene TRBJ1-4; D unclear. The CDR3 runs to 17 residues. The V end lost 1 base, the J end lost 0 bases, and 12 bases lay between the germline ends. CDR1 is MDHEN and CDR2 is SYDVKM in the germline V gene.

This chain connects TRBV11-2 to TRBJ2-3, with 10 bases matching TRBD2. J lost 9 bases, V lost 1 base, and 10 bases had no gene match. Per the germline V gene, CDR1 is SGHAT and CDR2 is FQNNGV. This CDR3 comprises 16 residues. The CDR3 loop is CASSLVSGRGFGTQYF. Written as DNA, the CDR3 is TGTGCCAGCAGCTTAGTCAGCGGGAGGGGGTTTGGGACGCAGTATTTT.

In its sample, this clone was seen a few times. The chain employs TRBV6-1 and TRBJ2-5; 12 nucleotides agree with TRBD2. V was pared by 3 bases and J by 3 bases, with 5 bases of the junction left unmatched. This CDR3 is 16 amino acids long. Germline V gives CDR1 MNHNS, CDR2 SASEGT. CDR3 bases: TGTGCCAGCAGTGATACCAGACTAGCGGGAGAAGAGACCCAGTACTTC. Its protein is CASSDTRLAGEETQYF.

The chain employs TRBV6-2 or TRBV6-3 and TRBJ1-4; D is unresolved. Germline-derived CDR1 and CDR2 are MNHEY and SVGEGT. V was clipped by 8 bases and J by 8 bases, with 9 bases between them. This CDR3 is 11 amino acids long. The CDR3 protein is CASGRGEKLFF. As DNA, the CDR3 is TGTGCCAGCGGCCGCGGGGAAAAACTGTTTTTT.

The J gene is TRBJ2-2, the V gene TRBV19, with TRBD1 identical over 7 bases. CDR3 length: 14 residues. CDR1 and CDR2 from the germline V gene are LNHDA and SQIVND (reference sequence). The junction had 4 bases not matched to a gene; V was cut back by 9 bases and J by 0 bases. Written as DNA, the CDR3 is TGTGCCAGCACGGACAGGACGAACACCGGGGAGCTGTTTTTT. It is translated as CASTDRTNTGELFF. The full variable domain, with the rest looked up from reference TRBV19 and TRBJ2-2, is DGGITQSPKYLFRKEGQNVTLSCEQNLNHDAMYWYRQDPGQGLRLIYYSQIVNDFQKGDIAEGYSVSREKKESFPLTVTSAQKNPTAFYLCASTDRTNTGELFFGEGSRLTVL.

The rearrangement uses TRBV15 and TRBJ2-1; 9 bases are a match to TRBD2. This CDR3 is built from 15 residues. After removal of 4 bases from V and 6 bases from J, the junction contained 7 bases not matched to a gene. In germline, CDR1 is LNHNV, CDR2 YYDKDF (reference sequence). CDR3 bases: TGTGCCACCAGCAAAACTAGCGGGTCGAGCAATGAGCAGTTCTTC. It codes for CATSKTSGSSNEQFF. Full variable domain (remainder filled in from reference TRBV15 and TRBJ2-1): DAMVIQNPRYQVTQFGKPVTLSCSQTLNHNVMYWYQQKSSQAPKLLFHYYDKDFNNEADTPDNFQSRRPNTSFCFLDIRSPGLGDTAMYLCATSKTSGSSNEQFFGPGTRLTVL.

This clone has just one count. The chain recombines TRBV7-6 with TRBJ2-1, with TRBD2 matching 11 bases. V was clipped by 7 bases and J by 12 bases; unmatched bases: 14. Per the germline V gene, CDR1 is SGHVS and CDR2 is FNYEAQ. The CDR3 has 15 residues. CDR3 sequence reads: CASNERGLAALVQFF. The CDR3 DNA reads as TGTGCCAGCAACGAAAGGGGACTAGCGGCTCTTGTGCAGTTCTTC.

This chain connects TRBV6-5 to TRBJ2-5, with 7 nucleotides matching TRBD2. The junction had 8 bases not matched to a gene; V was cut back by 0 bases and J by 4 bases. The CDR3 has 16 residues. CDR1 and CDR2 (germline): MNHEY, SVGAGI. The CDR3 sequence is CASSYSRRERRETQYF. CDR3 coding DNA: TGTGCCAGCAGTTACTCGAGGCGGGAGAGACGAGAGACCCAGTACTTC.